This T cell receptor (beta chain) was recorded in a study of blood T cell repertoires in COVID-19. Here immunoSEQ multiplex PCR was the method, and the copy in TCRdb shows in-frame clones only, minus some. The sample carries 130,000 to 150,000 clones, roughly 80% recorded once. The sequencing sample was made of peripheral blood. The receptor's source is a man in his sixties or seventies who had recovered from COVID-19.

CDR3 coding DNA: TGTGCCAGCTCAAGTGCCGACAAACCCCAGCATTTT. Its protein product is CASSSADKPQHF. The rearrangement joins TRBV18 to TRBJ1-5; no definite D call. Germline lookup yields CDR1 KGHSH and CDR2 LQKENI. Deletions cut 5 bases from V and 10 bases from J, with 12 bases between. This CDR3 is 12 amino acids long.